A single sample is the source of the 31 T cell receptor beta chains below, sequenced in a study of shared clonotypes between healthy human individuals. Data came from immunoSEQ multiplex PCR; TCRdb stores just in-frame clones and leaves some out. The sample has some 2,500,000 clones; approximately 94% are singletons. The sequencing sample was made of naive CD4+ T cells from PBMCs. The subset here: CD45RA+ positively selected. Receptor source: a man aged 18 to 29 in good health. Some clones in this sample may be carry-over from other donors' samples.

The V call is TRBV4-1, the J call TRBJ2-1; 9 nucleotides agree with TRBD2. The CDR3 length is 21 residues. With 3 bases clipped from V and 0 bases from J, the junction kept 18 bases outside the gene matches. Germline V gives CDR1 MGHRA, CDR2 YSYEKL. The CDR3 is CASSHPLAGLARDDSYNEQFF. CDR3 nucleotide sequence: TGCGCCAGCAGCCACCCTTTAGCTGGACTAGCGAGAGATGACTCCTACAATGAGCAGTTCTTC.

V and J are TRBV7-3 and TRBJ1-1; TRBD1 might be the D (5 bases). V lost 1 base and J 4 bases, leaving 7 bases between the germline ends. This CDR3 has 13 amino acids. Per germline, CDR1 SGHTA and CDR2 FQGTGA. CDR3 coding DNA: TGTGCCAGCAGCTTAATGGGGACCACTGAAGCTTTCTTT. Translating it yields CASSLMGTTEAFF. Full variable domain (missing parts from reference TRBV7-3 and TRBJ1-1): GAGVSQTPSNKVTEKGKYVELRCDPISGHTALYWYRQSLGQGPEFLIYFQGTGAADDSGLPNDRFFAVRPEGSVSTLKIQRTERGDSAVYLCASSLMGTTEAFFGQGTRLTVV.

V and J are TRBV18 and TRBJ1-1; D may be TRBD1 (5 bases). The V end was cut by 1 base, the J end by 3 bases, with 12 bases between. Germline CDR1 and CDR2: KGHSH and LQKENI. The CDR3 length is 15 residues. CDR3 sequence (DNA): TGTGCCAGCTCACCACAATCAGGGAGGGACACTGAAGCTTTCTTT. This translates into CASSPQSGRDTEAFF.

The V call is TRBV6-5, the J call TRBJ2-3; perhaps TRBD1 as D (5 bases). The CDR3 has 14 residues. The germline V and J ends were trimmed by 5 bases and 1 base, with 10 bases remaining between them. In germline, CDR1 is MNHEY, CDR2 SVGAGI. The CDR3 DNA is TGTGCCAGCAGTGCTAGACAGCGCACAGATACGCAGTATTTT. Amino acid sequence: CASSARQRTDTQYF.

The gene calls are TRBV7-3 and TRBJ2-7, with D perhaps matching TRBD1 (6 bases). The V gene lost 5 bases and the J gene lost 4 bases, with 18 bases spanning the gap. CDR1 and CDR2 (germline): SGHTA, FQGTGA. The CDR3 covers 15 residues. The CDR3 coding sequence is TGTGCCAGCAGCCAGAATCCGGGACAAAGATACGAGCAGTACTTC. It specifies CASSQNPGQRYEQYF.

This chain uses TRBV30 with TRBJ1-5, with 11 bases lining up with TRBD1. CDR3 length: 15 amino acids. V lost 3 bases, J lost 4 bases, and 5 bases stayed unmatched. The V gene's germline CDR1 is GTSNPN and CDR2 SVGIG (reference sequence). The CDR3 nucleotides read TGTGCCTGGAGCGCGGACAGGGGGCCTAATCAGCCCCAGCATTTT. It codes for CAWSADRGPNQPQHF.

In DNA, the CDR3 is TGTGCCAGCAGCCCCGGGACTAGCAATGAGCAGTTCTTC. Encoded protein: CASSPGTSNEQFF. This sequence joins TRBV4-2 and TRBJ2-1, with 8 positions matching TRBD2. In germline, CDR1 is LGHNA, CDR2 YNFKEQ. The CDR3 totals 13 residues. J gave up 6 bases and V 4 bases, and 2 bases lay outside the gene matches.

This sequence joins TRBV6-5 and TRBJ1-2; 7 nucleotides align to TRBD1. From germline, CDR1 is MNHEY and CDR2 SVGAGI. The V segment lost 6 bases and the J segment 4 bases; nucleotides outside the gene matches: 5. This CDR3 has 13 amino acids. For the CDR3, the DNA is TGTGCCAGCAGGTCGACAGGGAGCTATGGCTACACCTTC. Translating gives CASRSTGSYGYTF.

The chain uses TRBV7-3 and TRBJ2-1, with TRBD2 matching 8 bases. V was pared by 5 bases and J by 9 bases, with 12 bases of the junction left unmatched. Germline values: CDR1 SGHTA, CDR2 FQGTGA. CDR3 size: 15 residues. This CDR3 reads CASSLTGTSKLEQFF. The CDR3 region has the DNA TGTGCCAGCAGCCTCACGGGGACTAGTAAACTTGAGCAGTTCTTC. Based on the CDR3 plus reference TRBV7-3 and TRBJ2-1, the full variable domain is GAGVSQTPSNKVTEKGKYVELRCDPISGHTALYWYRQSLGQGPEFLIYFQGTGAADDSGLPNDRFFAVRPEGSVSTLKIQRTERGDSAVYLCASSLTGTSKLEQFFGPGTRLTVL.

The genes are TRBV4-1 and TRBJ2-2; 9 positions match TRBD1. The CDR3 runs 16 residues. CDR1 is MGHRA and CDR2 is YSYEKL in the germline V gene. With 6 bases clipped from V and 7 bases from J, the junction kept 12 bases outside the gene matches. The CDR3 is CASRTPGTGRSGELFF. CDR3 DNA: TGCGCCAGCAGAACACCCGGGACAGGGAGGAGCGGGGAGCTGTTTTTT.

V is TRBV9 and J is TRBJ1-1; D uncertain. Trimming left V 1 base short and J 7 bases short, with 11 bases between. The CDR3 is 13 amino acids. Germline V gives CDR1 SGDLS, CDR2 YYNGEE. The CDR3 bases are TGTGCCAGCAGCGTAAGGACCGAGGGTGAAGCTTTCTTT. Protein: CASSVRTEGEAFF.

DNA for the CDR3: TGTGCCAGCAGCCGGACGACACGCGGGGCTAACCAAAGACCCCACGAGCAGTACTTC. Its protein product is CASSRTTRGANQRPHEQYF. V is TRBV11-2 and J is TRBJ2-7; D is possibly TRBD2 (6 bases). Trimming stripped 5 bases from V and 5 bases from J, with 31 bases between. The CDR3 length is 19 residues. Germline V gene data show CDR1 as SGHAT and CDR2 as FQNNGV.

The genes are TRBV6-1 and TRBJ2-6; D not resolved. V was pared by 3 bases and J by 0 bases, with 6 bases between. The CDR3 runs 15 residues. Per the germline V gene, CDR1 is MNHNS and CDR2 is SASEGT. CDR3: CASSDRSSGANVLTF. The CDR3 DNA reads as TGTGCCAGCAGTGACAGGAGCTCTGGGGCCAACGTCCTGACTTTC.

V usage is TRBV9 and J usage is TRBJ1-1; perhaps TRBD1 as D (5 bases). This CDR3 region has 15 residues. Germline lookup yields CDR1 SGDLS and CDR2 YYNGEE. The ends were cut back, 2 bases at V and 6 bases at J, with 17 bases in the middle. CDR3 in amino acids: CASSVQTSSGAEAFF. CDR3 nucleotides: TGTGCCAGCAGCGTTCAGACCTCCTCGGGGGCTGAAGCTTTCTTT.

This rearrangement joins TRBV21-1 to TRBJ2-7; the table's D gene call, TRBD1, was not cross checked with the DNA. TRBV21-1 is labeled a pseudogene. This CDR3 contains 18 residues. The CDR3 protein is CASSTRGIGDRDSYEQYF. CDR3 nucleotide sequence: TGTGCCAGCAGCACTAGGGGTATTGGGGACAGGGACTCCTACGAGCAGTACTTC.

The rearrangement uses TRBV4-1 and TRBJ2-1, with D unresolved. This CDR3 contains 15 residues. Per germline, CDR1 MGHRA and CDR2 YSYEKL. Between the trimmed V and J ends, which lost 2 bases and 5 bases, there was a span of 13 bases. As DNA, the CDR3 is TGCGCCAGCAGCCAATCTGAGGCAAGTGACAATGAGCAGTTCTTC. Translating it yields CASSQSEASDNEQFF.

V and J are TRBV6-6 and TRBJ2-2; D uncertain. The CDR3 is 14 residues long. Trimming shortened V by 3 bases and J by 4 bases, and 9 bases separated the two germline ends. Germline-derived CDR1 and CDR2 are MNHNY and SVGAGI (reference sequence). This CDR3 is CASSYLMSTGELFF. CDR3 DNA: TGTGCCAGCAGTTATTTAATGAGCACCGGGGAGCTGTTTTTT.

The chain couples TRBV5-1 to TRBJ1-2, with D tentatively TRBD1 (6 bases). V was cut by 1 base and J by 2 bases, with 15 bases left in between. This CDR3 has 16 residues. Per the germline V gene, CDR1 is SGHRS and CDR2 is YFSETQ. CDR3 coding DNA: TGCGCCAGCAGCTTGCTCACCTCCGGGACAAACTATGGCTACACCTTC. Amino acids: CASSLLTSGTNYGYTF.

This chain links TRBV5-1 with TRBJ2-3, with D uncertain. The CDR3 has 17 amino acids. The ends were cut back, 0 bases at V and 2 bases at J, with 16 bases in the middle. The germline gives CDR1 SGHRS, CDR2 YFSETQ. The CDR3 protein is CASSLEGPPNPTDTQYF. CDR3 sequence (DNA): TGCGCCAGCAGCTTGGAGGGTCCCCCGAACCCCACAGATACGCAGTATTTT.

The rearrangement joins TRBV18 to TRBJ2-7; 7 nucleotides agree with TRBD1. Germline CDR1 KGHSH, CDR2 LQKENI. The J segment lost 2 bases and the V segment lost 3 bases, leaving 7 bases of the junction unmatched. The length of the CDR3 is 15 residues. The CDR3 reads CASSPSGQSPYEQYF. Here the CDR3 DNA reads TGTGCCAGCTCACCCTCGGGACAGAGTCCCTACGAGCAGTACTTC.

This chain connects TRBV11-3 to TRBJ2-2; TRBD2 agrees at 7 bases. V gave up 4 bases and J gave up 5 bases; unmatched junction bases: 13. CDR1 SGHNT and CDR2 YENEEA come from the germline V gene. The CDR3 totals 17 residues. Here the CDR3 DNA reads TGTGCCAGCAGCTCGGGAACTGGCGGGAGTTGGACCGGGGAGCTGTTTTTT. This codes for CASSSGTGGSWTGELFF. The full variable domain, its missing parts supplied by reference TRBV11-3 and TRBJ2-2, is EAGVVQSPRYKIIEKKQPVAFWCNPISGHNTLYWYLQNLGQGPELLIRYENEEAVDDSQLPKDRFSAERLKGVDSTLKIQPAELGDSAVYLCASSSGTGGSWTGELFFGEGSRLTVL.

Here the CDR3 DNA reads TGTGCCAGCAGTAAAATCACAGATACGCAGTATTTT. Amino acid sequence: CASSKITDTQYF. The gene calls are TRBV28 and TRBJ2-3; D unclear. V lost 5 bases and J 2 bases, leaving 5 bases between the germline ends. Germline V gene sequence: CDR1 MDHEN, CDR2 SYDVKM. CDR3 size: 12 residues.

A note on this clone: Other DNA sequences within the sample encode an identical CDR3. The chain has TRBV18 and TRBJ2-7; D gene uncertain. The CDR3 has 12 residues. The V and J ends lost 3 bases and 2 bases respectively, with 5 bases between them. Germline-derived CDR1 and CDR2 are KGHSH and LQKENI. The CDR3 sequence is CASSPSTYEQYF. The CDR3 coding sequence is TGTGCCAGCTCACCGTCGACCTACGAGCAGTACTTC.

The rearrangement links TRBV5-1 to TRBJ2-7; D unresolved. CDR1 and CDR2 from the germline V gene are SGHRS and YFSETQ. The ends were cut back, 0 bases at V and 6 bases at J, with 10 bases in the middle. This CDR3 has 13 amino acids. CDR3 sequence reads: CASSLGSGAEQYF. In nucleotides, the CDR3 is TGCGCCAGCAGCTTGGGGTCGGGCGCCGAGCAGTACTTC. The full variable domain, in which reference TRBV5-1 and TRBJ2-7 provide the parts outside the CDR3, is KAGVTQTPRYLIKTRGQQVTLSCSPISGHRSVSWYQQTPGQGLQFLFEYFSETQRNKGNFPGRFSGRQFSNSRSEMNVSTLELGDSALYLCASSLGSGAEQYFGPGTRLTVT.

The rearrangement joins TRBV21-1 to TRBJ2-1; the table's D gene call, TRBD1, was not cross checked with the DNA. TRBV21-1 is a documented pseudogene. The CDR3 covers 16 residues. CDR3 DNA: TGTGCCAGCAGCCCTCGGGACAGGGAGGGCCTCAATGAGCAGTTCTTC. Translating gives CASSPRDREGLNEQFF.

The chain joins TRBV30 to TRBJ2-7; tentatively, D is TRBD2 (5 bases). V was shortened by 3 bases and J by 9 bases, with 18 bases between the two germline ends. CDR1 is GTSNPN, CDR2 SVGIG, per germline (reference sequence). The CDR3 sequence is 13 residues long. CDR3 in amino acids: CAWSPGKGEGQYF. The CDR3 DNA follows: TGTGCCTGGAGCCCCGGGAAGGGAGAGGGGCAGTACTTC.

The chain recombines TRBV27 with TRBJ2-4; D remains ambiguous. V was trimmed by 3 bases and J by 3 bases, leaving 9 bases between them. CDR1 and CDR2 from the germline V gene are MNHEY and SMNVEV (reference sequence). This CDR3 comprises 14 residues. For the CDR3, the DNA is TGTGCCAGCAGTTTCGTCAGAAGCAAAAACATTCAGTACTTC. This encodes CASSFVRSKNIQYF.

The rearrangement links TRBV28 to TRBJ1-6, with a tentative D call TRBD1 (5 bases). The CDR3 contains 15 residues. Between the trimmed V and J ends, which lost 6 bases and 6 bases, there was a span of 15 bases. CDR1 is MDHEN and CDR2 is SYDVKM in the germline V gene. The CDR3 here is CASRVAGRGNSPLHF. The CDR3 nucleotides are TGTGCCAGCAGAGTTGCGGGACGAGGTAATTCACCCCTCCACTTT.

The chain links TRBV10-2 to TRBJ2-7; tentatively, D is TRBD2 (5 bases). The CDR3 contains 14 residues. Trimming took off 6 bases at V and 4 bases at J, with 16 bases between the two ends. Germline CDR1 WSHSY, CDR2 SAAADI. CDR3 bases: TGCGCCAGCAGACCCGGACGGGGTCATTACGAGCAGTACTTC. Protein: CASRPGRGHYEQYF.

V gene TRBV10-3 combines with J gene TRBJ2-1; D gene unclear. V gave up 0 bases and J gave up 0 bases, with 12 bases separating them. This CDR3 spans 17 amino acids. Germline V gene lookup returns CDR1 ENHRY and CDR2 SYGVKD. The CDR3 loop is CAISESVVLNSYNEQFF. The CDR3 DNA reads TGTGCCATCAGTGAGTCTGTTGTCCTGAACTCCTACAATGAGCAGTTCTTC.

A single count supports this clone. This chain joins TRBV5-1 and TRBJ1-4; 7 bases are a match to TRBD1. This CDR3 is 15 amino acids long. In germline, CDR1 is SGHRS, CDR2 YFSETQ. V lost 4 bases, J lost 7 bases, and 10 bases stayed unmatched. CDR3 in DNA: TGCGCCAGCAGCCAGAGGACAGGCGGTATTGAAAAACTGTTTTTT. Encoded protein: CASSQRTGGIEKLFF.